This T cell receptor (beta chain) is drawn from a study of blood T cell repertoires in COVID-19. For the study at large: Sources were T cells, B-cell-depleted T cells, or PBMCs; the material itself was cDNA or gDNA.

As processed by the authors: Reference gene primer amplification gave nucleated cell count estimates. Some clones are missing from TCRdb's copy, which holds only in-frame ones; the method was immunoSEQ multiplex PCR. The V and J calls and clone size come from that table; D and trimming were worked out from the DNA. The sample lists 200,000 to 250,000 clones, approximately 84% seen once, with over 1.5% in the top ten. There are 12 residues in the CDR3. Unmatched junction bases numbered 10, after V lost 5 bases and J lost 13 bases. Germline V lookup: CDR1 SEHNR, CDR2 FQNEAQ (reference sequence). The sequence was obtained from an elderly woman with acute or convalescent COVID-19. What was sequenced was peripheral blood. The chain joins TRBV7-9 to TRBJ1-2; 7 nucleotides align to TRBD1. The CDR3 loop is CASSPPDRAFTF. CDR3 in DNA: TGTGCCAGCAGCCCACCTGACAGGGCTTTCACCTTC.